These 21 T cell receptor beta chains originate from one sample sequenced in a study of blood T cell repertoires in COVID-19. The repertoire was sequenced with immunoSEQ multiplex PCR; TCRdb's copy has only in-frame clones and lacks some. Of some 120,000 clones listed, roughly four fifths are singletons. Sequenced sample: peripheral blood. These receptor sequences come from a human donor in a cohort sampled during active COVID-19.

This clone was observed a few times. The V gene is TRBV2, the J gene TRBJ2-7, with D possibly being TRBD1 (7 bases). Per the germline V gene, CDR1 is SNHLY and CDR2 is FYNNEI. Trimming shortened V by 6 bases and J by 5 bases, and 14 bases separated the two germline ends. CDR3 size: 13 residues. Here the CDR3 DNA reads TGTGCCAGCAGCAGACAGGGACTGAACGAGCAGTACTTC. This encodes CASSRQGLNEQYF.

This chain joins TRBV5-6 and TRBJ2-7, with 7 bases aligning to TRBD1. V dropped 5 bases and J dropped 3; count of bases not matched to a gene: 17. CDR1 SGHDT and CDR2 YYEEEE come from the germline V gene. CDR3 size: 17 residues. The CDR3 DNA sequence: TGTGCCAGCAGTCTGGGCCCTACAGGGGACGGCCTCTACGAGCAGTACTTC. Protein product: CASSLGPTGDGLYEQYF.

The chain is built from TRBV30 and TRBJ1-6, with 7 bases identical to TRBD1. Per the germline V gene, CDR1 is GTSNPN and CDR2 is SVGIG (reference sequence). This CDR3 spans 15 amino acids. Trimming removed 2 bases from V and 7 bases from J; junction bases left unmatched: 8. The CDR3 protein is CAWSQLGQSNSPLHF. DNA for the CDR3: TGTGCCTGGAGTCAATTGGGACAGTCAAATTCACCCCTCCACTTT.

The gene calls are TRBV11-2 and TRBJ2-7; TRBD1 is a possible D gene (6 bases). CDR3 length: 14 residues. CDR1 is SGHAT, CDR2 FQNNGV, per germline. Deletions cut 5 bases from V and 6 bases from J, with 17 bases between. DNA of the CDR3: TGTGCCAGCAGCCGCGTAACGTCAGGGGCCGAGCAGTACTTC. This sequence encodes CASSRVTSGAEQYF.

The genes are TRBV5-4 and TRBJ2-7; D call uncertain. Trimming cost V 2 bases and J 3 bases, with 9 bases left between them. CDR1 is SGHNT, CDR2 YYREEE, per germline (reference sequence). The CDR3 spans 13 residues. The CDR3 region has the DNA TGTGCCAGCAGCTTCGAACAAAACTACGAGCAGTACTTC. Translating it yields CASSFEQNYEQYF. Variable domain in full (rest from reference TRBV5-4 and TRBJ2-7): ETGVTQSPTHLIKTRGQQVTLRCSSQSGHNTVSWYQQALGQGPQFIFQYYREEENGRGNFPPRFSGLQFPNYSSELNVNALELDDSALYLCASSFEQNYEQYFGPGTRLTVT.

V gene TRBV5-1 combines with J gene TRBJ1-1, with 7 bases fitting TRBD1. Germline lookup yields CDR1 SGHRS and CDR2 YFSETQ. Trimming at V came to 3 bases and at J to 1 base, leaving 9 bases not matched to a gene. This CDR3 is 16 amino acids long. CDR3 protein: CASSSQGESRNTEAFF. Written as DNA, the CDR3 is TGCGCCAGCAGCTCTCAGGGGGAGAGTCGGAACACTGAAGCTTTCTTT. Using reference TRBV5-1 and TRBJ1-1 for the parts outside the CDR3, the full variable domain is KAGVTQTPRYLIKTRGQQVTLSCSPISGHRSVSWYQQTPGQGLQFLFEYFSETQRNKGNFPGRFSGRQFSNSRSEMNVSTLELGDSALYLCASSSQGESRNTEAFFGQGTRLTVV.

The chain joins TRBV30 to TRBJ2-7, with 11 nucleotides matching TRBD1. The CDR3 length is 14 residues. After removal of 2 bases from V and 4 bases from J, the junction contained 4 bases not matched to a gene. Germline CDR1 is GTSNPN and CDR2 is SVGIG (reference sequence). The DNA for the CDR3 is TGTGCCTGGAGTATAGGACAGGGGGCTTACGAGCAGTACTTC. Its translation: CAWSIGQGAYEQYF.

CDR3 loop: CASSLAGDYGYTF. For the CDR3, the DNA is TGCGCCAGCAGCTTGGCCGGGGACTATGGCTACACCTTC. J is TRBJ1-2 and V is TRBV5-1, with unresolved D. The length of the CDR3 is 13 residues. Trimming took off 0 bases at V and 3 bases at J, with 6 bases between the two ends. Germline assignment: CDR1 SGHRS and CDR2 YFSETQ.

The rearrangement links TRBV13 to TRBJ1-2; D remains unclear. The CDR3 covers 12 residues. V was shortened by 3 bases and J by 7 bases, with 9 bases between the two germline ends. Germline V gene data show CDR1 as PRHDT and CDR2 as FYEKMQ (reference sequence). CDR3 DNA sequence: TGTGCCAGCAGCTTGAGCTCCATTGGCTACACCTTC. Residues: CASSLSSIGYTF.

With respect to this clone: Given a much more abundant clone one base away, this may be a read error. The chain couples TRBV5-5 to TRBJ1-1, with TRBD1 as a possible D gene (5 bases). The CDR3 has 13 amino acids. Trimming removed 2 bases at V and 1 base at J, with 6 bases between. Germline V gene sequence: CDR1 SGHKS, CDR2 YYEKEE (reference sequence). The CDR3 protein is CASSFQGNTEAFF. The DNA for the CDR3 is TGTGCCAGCAGCTTTCAGGGGAACACTGAAGCTTTCTTT.

This sequence joins TRBV5-1 and TRBJ1-1, with D uncertain. With 0 bases removed from V and 3 bases from J, the gap between germline ends came to 6 bases. Per the germline V gene, CDR1 is SGHRS and CDR2 is YFSETQ. This CDR3 is built from 13 residues. CDR3 loop: CASSLAGDTEAFF. The CDR3 DNA reads as TGCGCCAGCAGCTTGGCCGGGGACACTGAAGCTTTCTTT. The full variable domain, rest sourced from reference TRBV5-1 and TRBJ1-1, is KAGVTQTPRYLIKTRGQQVTLSCSPISGHRSVSWYQQTPGQGLQFLFEYFSETQRNKGNFPGRFSGRQFSNSRSEMNVSTLELGDSALYLCASSLAGDTEAFFGQGTRLTVV.

This chain connects TRBV6-5 to TRBJ2-6; D is perhaps TRBD1 (7 bases). Germline assignment: CDR1 MNHEY and CDR2 SVGAGI. There are 15 residues in the CDR3. Trimming took 11 bases from V and 6 from J, leaving 20 bases between them. Here the CDR3 DNA reads TGTGCCGGATGGACAGGCTCGGGGGTGGCCAACGTCCTGACTTTC. Its translation is CAGWTGSGVANVLTF.

The chain couples TRBV27 to TRBJ2-1; TRBD2 aligns across 10 bases. Trimming took 6 bases from V and 9 from J; bases not matched to a gene: 14. CDR1 is MNHEY and CDR2 is SMNVEV in the germline V gene (reference sequence). The CDR3 consists of 16 residues. DNA for the CDR3: TGTGCCAGCAGATCCCCGTCTAGCGGGGGATCGGCTGAGCAGTTCTTC. Amino acids: CASRSPSSGGSAEQFF.

This clone was picked up many times. This chain joins TRBV9 and TRBJ1-5; D possibly corresponds to TRBD1 (6 bases). With 0 bases removed from V and 4 bases from J, the gap between germline ends came to 8 bases. CDR1 SGDLS and CDR2 YYNGEE come from the germline V gene. This CDR3 contains 14 residues. The CDR3 nucleotides are TGTGCCAGCAGCGTAGGGGGGCCTAATCAGCCCCAGCATTTT. Its translation is CASSVGGPNQPQHF.

The J gene is TRBJ1-3, the V gene TRBV11-2; D unresolved. The CDR3 contains 11 residues. Trimming cost V 7 bases and J 2 bases, with 3 bases left between them. Germline loops: CDR1 SGHAT, CDR2 FQNNGV. The CDR3 DNA is TGTGCCAGCACCACTGGAAACACCATATATTTT. The encoded protein is CASTTGNTIYF.

The chain recombines TRBV4-1 with TRBJ2-2; 7 nucleotides line up with TRBD1. V shed 1 base and J 0 bases; nucleotides not matched to a gene: 8. Germline V gene lookup returns CDR1 MGHRA and CDR2 YSYEKL. The CDR3 contains 18 residues. The CDR3 coding sequence is TGCGCCAGCAGCCAAGGACAGGGCCCCCTCGCGAACACCGGGGAGCTGTTTTTT. Protein product: CASSQGQGPLANTGELFF.

The rearrangement joins TRBV11-3 to TRBJ1-5; the D gene is possibly TRBD1 (5 bases). Trimming took 0 bases from V and 3 from J, leaving 9 bases between them. CDR3 length: 15 residues. Germline assignment: CDR1 SGHNT and CDR2 YENEEA. CDR3 sequence reads: CASSLDSRVNQPQHF. DNA of the CDR3: TGTGCCAGCAGCTTAGATAGCAGGGTCAATCAGCCCCAGCATTTT.

V is TRBV6-5 and J is TRBJ1-1; the match to TRBD1 covers 9 bases. Germline V gene data show CDR1 as MNHEY and CDR2 as SVGAGI. CDR3 length: 13 amino acids. Germline trimming cut 5 bases from V and 9 bases from J; bases unmatched to any gene: 7. The CDR3 sequence: CASSRPGTGKAFF. The CDR3 nucleotides are TGTGCCAGCAGTCGACCCGGGACAGGGAAAGCTTTCTTT.

J is TRBJ2-3 and V is TRBV19; tentative D call: TRBD1 (5 bases). The CDR3 consists of 14 residues. Trimming pared 6 bases from V and 2 bases from J, leaving 12 bases between. Germline V lookup: CDR1 LNHDA, CDR2 SQIVND (reference sequence). CDR3 loop: CASRRRQSTDTQYF. CDR3 DNA: TGTGCCAGTAGACGTAGACAGTCCACAGATACGCAGTATTTT.

Only one count was recorded for this clone. V and J are TRBV7-2 and TRBJ1-5; the D is unclear. The CDR3 is 13 amino acids. V lost 1 base to trimming and J lost 7 bases, with 8 bases between them. In germline, CDR1 is SGHTA, CDR2 FQGNSA. The CDR3 DNA reads TGTGCCAGCAGCTTAGTGGAGGGCCAGCCCCAGCATTTT. Amino acid sequence: CASSLVEGQPQHF.

This chain joins TRBV7-2 and TRBJ1-1, with D perhaps matching TRBD1 (6 bases). This CDR3 is built from 17 residues. Germline CDR1 SGHTA, CDR2 FQGNSA. V lost 5 bases and J 4 bases, leaving 23 bases between the germline ends. CDR3 in DNA: TGTGCCAGCAGCCCACCTAGCGGGGGCGCGTGGGGCACTGAAGCTTTCTTT. This translates into CASSPPSGGAWGTEAFF.